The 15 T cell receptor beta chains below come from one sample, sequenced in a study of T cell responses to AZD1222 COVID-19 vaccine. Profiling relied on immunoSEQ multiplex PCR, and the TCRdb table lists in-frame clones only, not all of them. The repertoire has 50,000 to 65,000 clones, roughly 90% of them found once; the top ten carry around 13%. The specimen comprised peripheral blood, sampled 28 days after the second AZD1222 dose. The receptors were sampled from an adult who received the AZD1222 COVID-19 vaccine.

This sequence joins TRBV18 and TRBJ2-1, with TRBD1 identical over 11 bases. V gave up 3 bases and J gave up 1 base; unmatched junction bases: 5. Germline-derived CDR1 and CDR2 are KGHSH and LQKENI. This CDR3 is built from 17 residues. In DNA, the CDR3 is TGTGCCAGCTCACCTCTCGGACAGGGGGCATCCTACAATGAGCAGTTCTTC. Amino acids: CASSPLGQGASYNEQFF.

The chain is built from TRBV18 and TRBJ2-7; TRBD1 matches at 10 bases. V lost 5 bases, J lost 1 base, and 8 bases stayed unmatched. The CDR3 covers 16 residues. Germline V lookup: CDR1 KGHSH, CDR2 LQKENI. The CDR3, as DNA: TGTGCCAGCTCATCCCTGGACAGGGGGAGTTCCTACGAGCAGTACTTC. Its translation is CASSSLDRGSSYEQYF.

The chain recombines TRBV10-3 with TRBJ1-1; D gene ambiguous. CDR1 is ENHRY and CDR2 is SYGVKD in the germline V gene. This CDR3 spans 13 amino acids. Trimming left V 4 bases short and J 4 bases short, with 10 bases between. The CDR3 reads CAISGGGRTEAFF. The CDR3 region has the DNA TGTGCCATCAGTGGGGGAGGGCGCACTGAAGCTTTCTTT.

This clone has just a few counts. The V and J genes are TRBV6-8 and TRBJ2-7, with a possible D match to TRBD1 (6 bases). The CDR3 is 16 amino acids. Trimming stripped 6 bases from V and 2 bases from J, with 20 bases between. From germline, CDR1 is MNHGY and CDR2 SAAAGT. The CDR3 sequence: CASSHLPTGRPYEQYF. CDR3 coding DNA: TGTGCCAGCAGCCACTTACCGACAGGAAGGCCCTACGAGCAGTACTTC.

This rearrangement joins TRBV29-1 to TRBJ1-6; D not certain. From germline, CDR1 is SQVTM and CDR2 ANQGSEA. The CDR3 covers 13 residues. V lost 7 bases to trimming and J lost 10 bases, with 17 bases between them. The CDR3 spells CSALDGRGSPLHF. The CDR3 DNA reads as TGCAGCGCTCTCGACGGCCGGGGATCACCCCTCCACTTT.

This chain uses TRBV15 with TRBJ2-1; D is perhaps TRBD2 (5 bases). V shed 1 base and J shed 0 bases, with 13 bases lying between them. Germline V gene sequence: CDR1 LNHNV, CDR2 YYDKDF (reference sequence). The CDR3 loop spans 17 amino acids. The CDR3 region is CATSRARGWGSYNEQFF. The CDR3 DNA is TGTGCCACCAGCAGAGCGAGAGGGTGGGGCTCCTACAATGAGCAGTTCTTC.

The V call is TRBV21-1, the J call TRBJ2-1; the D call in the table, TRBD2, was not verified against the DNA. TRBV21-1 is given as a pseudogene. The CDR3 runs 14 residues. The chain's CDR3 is CASKTSPPYNEQFF. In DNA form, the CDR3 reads TGTGCCAGCAAGACTAGCCCCCCCTACAATGAGCAGTTCTTC.

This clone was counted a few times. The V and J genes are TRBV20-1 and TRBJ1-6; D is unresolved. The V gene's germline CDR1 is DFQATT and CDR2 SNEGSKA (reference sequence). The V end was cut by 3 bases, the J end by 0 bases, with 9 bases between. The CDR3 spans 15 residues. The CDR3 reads CSASRGYSYNSPLHF. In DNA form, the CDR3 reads TGCAGTGCTAGTCGGGGATACTCCTATAATTCACCCCTCCACTTT.

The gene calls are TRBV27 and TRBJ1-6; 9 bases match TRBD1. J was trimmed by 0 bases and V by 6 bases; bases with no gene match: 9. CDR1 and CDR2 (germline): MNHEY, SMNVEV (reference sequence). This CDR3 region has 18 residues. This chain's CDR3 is CASSSGTGISSYNSPLHF. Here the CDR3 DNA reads TGTGCCAGCAGCTCCGGGACAGGGATTAGCTCCTATAATTCACCCCTCCACTTT.

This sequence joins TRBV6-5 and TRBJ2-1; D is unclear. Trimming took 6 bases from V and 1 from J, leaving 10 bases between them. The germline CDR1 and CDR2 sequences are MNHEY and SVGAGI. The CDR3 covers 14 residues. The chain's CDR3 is CASSPVGSYNEQFF. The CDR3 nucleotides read TGTGCCAGCAGCCCCGTCGGGTCCTACAATGAGCAGTTCTTC.

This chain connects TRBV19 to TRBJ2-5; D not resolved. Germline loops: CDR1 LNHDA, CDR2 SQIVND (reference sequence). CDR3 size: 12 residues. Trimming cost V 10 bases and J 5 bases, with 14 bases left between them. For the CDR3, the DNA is TGTGCCAATATCGTACTCGTGGAGACCCAGTACTTC. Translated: CANIVLVETQYF.

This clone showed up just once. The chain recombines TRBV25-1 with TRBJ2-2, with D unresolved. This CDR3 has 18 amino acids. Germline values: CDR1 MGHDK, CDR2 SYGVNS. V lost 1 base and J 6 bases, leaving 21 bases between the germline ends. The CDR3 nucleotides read TGTGCCAGCAGTGAATTCACTGGGCCCAGGACGGGTGCCGGGGAGCTGTTTTTT. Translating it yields CASSEFTGPRTGAGELFF.

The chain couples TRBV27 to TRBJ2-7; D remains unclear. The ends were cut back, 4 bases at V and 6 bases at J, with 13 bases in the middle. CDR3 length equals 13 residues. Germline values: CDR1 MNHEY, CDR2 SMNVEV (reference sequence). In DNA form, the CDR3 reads TGTGCCAGCAGTTCCCTTCCACCGATCGAGCAGTACTTC. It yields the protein CASSSLPPIEQYF.

The CDR3 coding sequence is TGTGCCAGTTGGGACAACTATGGCTACACCTTC. Translating gives CASWDNYGYTF. V and J are TRBV19 and TRBJ1-2; perhaps TRBD1 as D (5 bases). Trimming cost V 8 bases and J 2 bases, with 6 bases left between them. The length of the CDR3 is 11 residues. The germline V gene has CDR1 LNHDA and CDR2 SQIVND (reference sequence).

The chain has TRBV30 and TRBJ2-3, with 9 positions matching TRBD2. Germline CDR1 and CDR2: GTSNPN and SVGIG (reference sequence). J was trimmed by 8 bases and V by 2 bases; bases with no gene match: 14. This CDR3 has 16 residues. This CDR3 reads CAWSLAGSKRGGTQYF. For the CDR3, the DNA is TGTGCCTGGAGTCTAGCGGGATCAAAACGGGGTGGTACGCAGTATTTT.